This TCR beta chain was retrieved from a study of beta chain features in type 1 diabetes. Study-level points and caveats: With patients and controls alike, PCR might favor shorter templates to an equal degree. TCRB CDR3s were moderately but significantly shorter in Type 1 diabetes patients in all four CD4+ subsets. The VDJ junctions of type 1 diabetes patients carried fewer insertions and more deletions.

The CDR3 is made up of 16 amino acids. Germline V gene sequence: CDR1 SGHRS, CDR2 YFSETQ. Trimming shortened V by 6 bases and J by 4 bases, and 21 bases separated the two germline ends. The sequenced template was cDNA made from the entire isolated RNA. Profiled with immunoSEQ multiplex PCR; TCRdb holds only in-frame clones, not every one. The table has 600,000 to 750,000 clones, roughly an eighth seen once; the top ten hold over 0.1%. This clone was counted a few times. Its antigen remains unknown. Sorting with CD45RO/CCR7/CD25/CD127/CD95/CD27 yielded naive, central memory, regulatory and stem-like memory CD4+ cells.

The source of this sequence is a young man with type 1 diabetes. This chain links TRBV5-1 with TRBJ2-3, with D possibly being TRBD2 (6 bases). The sequenced sample consisted of naive CD4+ T cells from blood. The CDR3 sequence is CASNGGEHPAADTQYF. The CDR3 nucleotides read TGCGCCAGCAACGGGGGAGAACATCCCGCCGCAGATACGCAGTATTTT.